One sample yielded the 6 T cell receptor beta chains listed below, sequenced in a study of cytomegalovirus exposure and HLA in healthy donors. The data were produced by immunoSEQ multiplex PCR, yet TCRdb's version contains in-frame clones alone and is incomplete. The sample lists 200,000 to 250,000 clones, around 88% occurring once. Sequencing was performed on PBMCs. These TCRs come from a young woman in good health and CMV-seronegative.

The chain employs TRBV18 and TRBJ1-5, with 7 bases aligning to TRBD1. V gave up 4 bases and J gave up 5 bases; unmatched junction bases: 8. The CDR3 runs to 15 residues. CDR1 and CDR2 from the germline V gene are KGHSH and LQKENI. CDR3 in amino acids: CASSQDREEHQPQHF. The DNA for the CDR3 is TGTGCCAGCTCACAAGACAGGGAGGAGCATCAGCCCCAGCATTTT. The full variable domain, with the rest looked up from reference TRBV18 and TRBJ1-5, is NAGVMQNPRHLVRRRGQEARLRCSPMKGHSHVYWYRQLPEEGLKFMVYLQKENIIDESGMPKERFSAEFPKEGPSILRIQQVVRGDSAAYFCASSQDREEHQPQHFGDGTRLSIL.

This clone was seen only once. J is TRBJ2-3 and V is TRBV7-3; D is possibly TRBD2 (6 bases). CDR3 length equals 15 residues. Trimming shortened V by 0 bases and J by 6 bases, and 13 bases separated the two germline ends. CDR1 is SGHTA, CDR2 FQGTGA, per germline. The CDR3 nucleotides are TGTGCCAGCAGCTTAACGGAGGGACGGGCCGATACGCAGTATTTT. Translation gives CASSLTEGRADTQYF.

This clone was found once. The V gene is TRBV5-4, the J gene TRBJ2-1, with TRBD2 matching 10 bases. The J segment lost 3 bases and the V segment lost 4 bases, leaving 7 bases of the junction unmatched. The germline CDR1 and CDR2 sequences are SGHNT and YYREEE (reference sequence). CDR3 length equals 16 residues. The CDR3 DNA is TGTGCCAGCAGCAAAGCTAGCGGGAGAAGCTACAATGAGCAGTTCTTC. The encoded protein is CASSKASGRSYNEQFF.

The DNA of the CDR3 is TGCGCCAGCAGCTTGGGGATTGGGCAGAGTCTAAACACCATATATTTT. Residues: CASSLGIGQSLNTIYF. The chain is built from TRBV5-1 and TRBJ1-3; no definite D call. Trimming cost V 0 bases and J 6 bases, with 16 bases left between them. The CDR3 has 16 residues. Per the germline V gene, CDR1 is SGHRS and CDR2 is YFSETQ.

The CDR3 protein is CASSSTGTGLNYEQYF. In DNA form, the CDR3 reads TGTGCCAGCAGTTCAACCGGGACAGGGTTGAACTACGAGCAGTACTTC. The genes are TRBV28 and TRBJ2-7; 9 bases map to TRBD1. The J segment lost 3 bases and the V segment lost 4 bases, leaving 10 bases of the junction unmatched. The CDR3 loop spans 16 amino acids. CDR1 and CDR2 (germline): MDHEN, SYDVKM.

The rearrangement uses TRBV21-1 and TRBJ2-7; no DNA check was done on the table's D call, TRBD2. TRBV21-1 is tagged as a pseudogene. The CDR3 contains 10 residues. CDR3 DNA: TGTGCCAGCGGGGTCGGGATTCAGTACTTC. Amino acid sequence: CASGVGIQYF.